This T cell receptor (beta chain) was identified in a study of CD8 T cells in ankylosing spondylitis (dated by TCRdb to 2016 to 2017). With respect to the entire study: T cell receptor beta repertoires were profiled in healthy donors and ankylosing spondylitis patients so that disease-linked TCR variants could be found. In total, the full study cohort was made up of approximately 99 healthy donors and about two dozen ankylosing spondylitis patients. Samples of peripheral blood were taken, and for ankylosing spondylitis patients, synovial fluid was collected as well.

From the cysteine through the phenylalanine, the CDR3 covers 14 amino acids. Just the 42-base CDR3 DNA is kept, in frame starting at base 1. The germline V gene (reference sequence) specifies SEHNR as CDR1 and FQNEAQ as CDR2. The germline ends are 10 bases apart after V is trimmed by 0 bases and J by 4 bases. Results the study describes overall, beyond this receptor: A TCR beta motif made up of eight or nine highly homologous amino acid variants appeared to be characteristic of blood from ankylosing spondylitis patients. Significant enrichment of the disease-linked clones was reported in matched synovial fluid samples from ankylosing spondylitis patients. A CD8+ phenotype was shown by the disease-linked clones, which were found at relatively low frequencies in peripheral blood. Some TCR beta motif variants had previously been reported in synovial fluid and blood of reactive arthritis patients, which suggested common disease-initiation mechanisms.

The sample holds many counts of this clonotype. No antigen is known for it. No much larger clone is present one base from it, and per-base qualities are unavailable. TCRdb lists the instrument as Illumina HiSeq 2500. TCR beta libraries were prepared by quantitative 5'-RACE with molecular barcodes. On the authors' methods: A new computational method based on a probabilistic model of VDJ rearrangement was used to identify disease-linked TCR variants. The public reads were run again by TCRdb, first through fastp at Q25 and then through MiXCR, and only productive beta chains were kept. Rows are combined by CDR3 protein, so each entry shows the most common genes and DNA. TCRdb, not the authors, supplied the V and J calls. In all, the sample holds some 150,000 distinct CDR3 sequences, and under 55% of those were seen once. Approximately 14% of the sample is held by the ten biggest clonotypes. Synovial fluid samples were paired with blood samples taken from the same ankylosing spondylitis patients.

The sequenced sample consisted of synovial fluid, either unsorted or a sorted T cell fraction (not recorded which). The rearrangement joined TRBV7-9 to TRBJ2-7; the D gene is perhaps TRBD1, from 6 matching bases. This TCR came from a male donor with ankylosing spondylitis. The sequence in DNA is TGTGCCAGCAGCTTAGCGGCAGGGGAGTACGAGCAGTACTTC. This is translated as CASSLAAGEYEQYF.